This TCR beta chain is drawn from a study of technical replicates of blood from a few donors. V lost 8 bases to trimming and J lost 3 bases; unmatched junction nucleotides: 8. The CDR3 loop spans 14 amino acids. Per the germline V gene, CDR1 is MDHEN and CDR2 is SYDVKM. Measured with immunoSEQ multiplex PCR; TCRdb has only the in-frame clones, and not every one. This sample yields roughly 100,000 clones, of which around 96% are seen a single time; around 0.37% belongs to the top ten. The V and J genes are TRBV28 and TRBJ2-7, with 9 bases identical to TRBD1. The sample was T cells isolated from PBMCs. The clonotype comes from a human donor in good health. CDR3 coding DNA: TGTGCCAGCGGCCGGGACAGGGTGTACTACGAGCAGTACTTC. Encoded protein: CASGRDRVYYEQYF.